Listed below are T cell receptor beta chains from one sample, sequenced in a study of shared clonotypes between healthy human individuals. Sequencing used immunoSEQ multiplex PCR; TCRdb keeps in-frame clones, though not all of them. The table lists under 850,000 clones, roughly 72% of them singletons, with around 1.7% in the top ten. The sequenced sample consisted of memory CD4+ T cells sorted from blood. The receptors derive from a woman in her twenties or thirties in good health. CDR3s include the opening cysteine and the closing phenylalanine or tryptophan. The D gene is left open where the match is weak. Clone sizes are given selectively: once, few, many, or a class where the clone is expanded.

D	V	J	size	CDR3	DNA
TRBD2	TRBV11-3	TRBJ2-1	.	CASTPSGGSYNEQFF	TGTGCCAGCACCCCCTCGGGAGGAAGCTACAATGAGCAGTTCTTC
.	TRBV14	TRBJ2-7	few	CASSQDASSYEQYF	TGTGCCAGCAGCCAAGATGCCAGCTCCTACGAGCAGTACTTC
TRBD1	TRBV2	TRBJ1-5	.	CASSERGQNQPQHF	TGTGCCAGCAGTGAAAGGGGGCAGAATCAGCCCCAGCATTTT
.	TRBV7-7	TRBJ2-3	.	CASSPGGDTQYF	TGTGCCAGCAGCCCAGGAGGAGATACGCAGTATTTT
.	TRBV25-1	TRBJ2-4	.	CASSEQGEKGDIQYF	TGTGCCAGCAGTGAACAGGGCGAGAAGGGGGACATTCAGTACTTC
.	TRBV12-2	TRBJ1-1	.	CASRLVFPQSPNTEAFF	TGTGCAAGTCGCTTAGTCTTTCCTCAGAGCCCGAACACTGAAGCTTTCTTT
.	TRBV11-1	TRBJ2-5	.	CASSATEGLLIQYF	TGTGCCAGCAGCGCGACCGAGGGCCTACTGATCCAGTACTTC
TRBD2	TRBV19	TRBJ2-1	.	CASSPPGLAGGLRVGEQFF	TGTGCCAGTAGCCCTCCAGGACTAGCGGGAGGTCTCAGGGTCGGGGAGCAGTTCTTC
TRBD1	TRBV18	TRBJ2-7	.	CASSPDRVREQYF	TGTGCCAGCTCCCCGGACAGGGTCCGCGAGCAGTACTTC
.	TRBV7-9	TRBJ1-1	.	CASSFGGDTEAFF	TGTGCCAGCAGCTTCGGGGGTGACACTGAAGCTTTCTTT